The 21 T cell receptor beta chains below were found in one sample sequenced in a study of blood T cell repertoires in COVID-19 (dated by TCRdb to between 2020 and 2021). Library preparation used the immunoSEQ multiplex PCR assay. Held by TCRdb, this immuneACCESS table contains in-frame sequences only and omits some clones. Under half of the omission traces to an unresolved V gene where checked; the cause of the rest is unknown. Recorded for this sample are about 130,000 clones; roughly 88% of them occurred a single time. Less than 5.5% of the sample comes from the top ten. The material sequenced was PBMCs or T cells enriched from blood (not recorded which). Source of these receptors: a man aged 45-60 years who had recovered from COVID-19.

There are a few counts of this clone. In the same sample, other DNA sequences code for this CDR3. The rearrangement joins TRBV18 to TRBJ1-1; weak D call: TRBD1 (6 bases). CDR3 length: 14 residues. V lost 2 bases and J 2 bases, leaving 9 bases between the germline ends. Looked up from germline, CDR1 is KGHSH and CDR2 is LQKENI. CDR3 nucleotides: TGTGCCAGCTCACCAATCAGGGGTAACACTGAAGCTTTCTTT. It translates to CASSPIRGNTEAFF.

There are a few counts of this clone. The V and J genes are TRBV6-2 or TRBV6-3 and TRBJ2-7; 7 positions agree with TRBD1. Per germline, CDR1 MNHEY and CDR2 SVGEGT. Trimming took 2 bases from V and 7 from J; bases not matched to a gene: 2. This CDR3 has 12 residues. For the CDR3, the DNA is TGTGCCAGCAGTTACCAGGGGGATGAGCAGTACGTC. Protein sequence: CASSYQGDEQYV.

The chain combines TRBV3-1 (or the pseudogene TRBV3-2) with TRBJ2-5; D is unresolved. V lost 4 bases to trimming and J lost 5 bases, with 8 bases between them. Germline V gene lookup returns CDR1 LGHDT and CDR2 YNNKEL (reference sequence). The CDR3 totals 12 residues. In DNA form, the CDR3 reads TGTGCCAGCAGCCTGACTCCGGAGACCCAGTACTTC. Translating it yields CASSLTPETQYF.

V usage is TRBV19 and J usage is TRBJ2-2; TRBD1 matches at 11 bases. This CDR3 comprises 15 residues. V dropped 3 bases and J dropped 5; count of bases not matched to a gene: 2. Germline V gives CDR1 LNHDA, CDR2 SQIVND (reference sequence). The CDR3 loop is CASSMGQGGTGELFF. Here the CDR3 DNA reads TGTGCCAGTAGTATGGGACAGGGGGGGACCGGGGAGCTGTTTTTT.

This rearrangement joins TRBV2 to TRBJ2-7; 7 bases map to TRBD1. This CDR3 comprises 14 residues. Germline V gene sequence: CDR1 SNHLY, CDR2 FYNNEI. With 6 bases clipped from V and 5 bases from J, the junction kept 10 bases outside the gene matches. CDR3 protein: CASSPGQVFDEQYV. CDR3 in DNA: TGTGCCAGCAGCCCAGGACAGGTTTTCGACGAGCAGTACGTC.

The V gene is TRBV15, the J gene TRBJ1-2; D possibly corresponds to TRBD1 (6 bases). The CDR3 extends over 14 amino acids. Germline V gene sequence: CDR1 LNHNV, CDR2 YYDKDF (reference sequence). Between the trimmed V and J ends, which lost 0 bases and 4 bases, there was a span of 9 bases. In DNA form, the CDR3 reads TGTGCCACCAGCAGAGATAGACAGGTCTATGGCTACACCTTC. Its protein product is CATSRDRQVYGYTF.

The chain recombines TRBV19 with TRBJ1-1, with 9 bases fitting TRBD1. CDR1 is LNHDA, CDR2 SQIVND, per germline (reference sequence). V gave up 5 bases and J gave up 3 bases; unmatched junction bases: 10. This CDR3 contains 16 residues. Written as DNA, the CDR3 is TGTGCCAGTAGTTCGCTAACAGGGGGCAGGGACACTGAAGCTTTCTTT. This gives the protein CASSSLTGGRDTEAFF. Filled out from reference TRBV19 and TRBJ1-1, the complete variable domain reads DGGITQSPKYLFRKEGQNVTLSCEQNLNHDAMYWYRQDPGQGLRLIYYSQIVNDFQKGDIAEGYSVSREKKESFPLTVTSAQKNPTAFYLCASSSLTGGRDTEAFFGQGTRLTVV.

The rearrangement links TRBV5-1 to TRBJ1-2; no firm D call. In germline, CDR1 is SGHRS, CDR2 YFSETQ. V shed 2 bases and J shed 5 bases, with 13 bases lying between them. The CDR3 consists of 14 residues. The CDR3 spells CASSFLSGEYGYTF. The CDR3, as DNA: TGCGCCAGCAGCTTCCTGAGCGGGGAGTATGGCTACACCTTC. The variable domain in full, with the rest retrieved from reference TRBV5-1 and TRBJ1-2, is KAGVTQTPRYLIKTRGQQVTLSCSPISGHRSVSWYQQTPGQGLQFLFEYFSETQRNKGNFPGRFSGRQFSNSRSEMNVSTLELGDSALYLCASSFLSGEYGYTFGSGTRLTVV.

This chain links TRBV7-9 with TRBJ1-1, with a weak D call TRBD1 (5 bases). Per germline, CDR1 SEHNR and CDR2 FQNEAQ (reference sequence). Trimming shortened V by 6 bases and J by 10 bases, and 15 bases separated the two germline ends. The CDR3 extends over 12 amino acids. For the CDR3, the DNA is TGTGCCAGCAGTCACGACACAGGTGGAGCTTTCTTT. Its translation: CASSHDTGGAFF.

The chain recombines TRBV30 with TRBJ1-5; 10 positions agree with TRBD1. The trim removed 3 bases at V and 7 bases at J, leaving 15 bases unmatched. CDR1 is GTSNPN and CDR2 is SVGIG in the germline V gene (reference sequence). This CDR3 contains 17 residues. The CDR3 is CAWSVPPYRQGAQPQHF. The DNA of the CDR3 is TGTGCCTGGAGCGTACCCCCATATCGACAGGGGGCCCAGCCCCAGCATTTT.

This chain connects TRBV11-2 to TRBJ2-5; 11 bases agree with TRBD1. The CDR3 has 15 amino acids. The junction had 7 bases not matched to a gene; V was cut back by 5 bases and J by 5 bases. Germline values: CDR1 SGHAT, CDR2 FQNNGV. The CDR3 DNA follows: TGTGCCAGCAGCCCGGGGACAGGGGGTTTGGAGACCCAGTACTTC. Its protein product is CASSPGTGGLETQYF.

The rearrangement joins TRBV6-5 to TRBJ1-6, with D perhaps TRBD1 (5 bases). This CDR3 is built from 15 residues. Germline CDR1 reads MNHEY; CDR2 reads SVGAGI. Trimming removed 2 bases at V and 7 bases at J, with 12 bases between. The CDR3 region is CASSYKGTGNSPLHF. The CDR3 coding sequence is TGTGCCAGCAGTTACAAAGGGACTGGAAATTCACCCCTCCACTTT.

J is TRBJ2-1 and V is TRBV14; 7 bases are shared with TRBD1. J was trimmed by 7 bases and V by 5 bases; bases with no gene match: 20. The CDR3 contains 18 residues. Germline loops: CDR1 SGHDN, CDR2 FVKESK. For the CDR3, the DNA is TGTGCCAGCAGCTCAAGACCTGGGACAGAAAAGTATTGGAATGAGCAGTTCTTC. Translated: CASSSRPGTEKYWNEQFF.

The V gene is TRBV6-5, the J gene TRBJ2-5, with TRBD2 identical over 11 bases. The CDR3 contains 13 residues. The germline CDR1 and CDR2 sequences are MNHEY and SVGAGI. With 4 bases clipped from V and 5 bases from J, the junction kept 0 bases outside the gene matches. CDR3 amino acids: CASSWTSGETQYF. CDR3 in DNA: TGTGCCAGCAGTTGGACTAGCGGGGAGACCCAGTACTTC.

This sequence joins TRBV5-1 and TRBJ2-3; TRBD1 aligns across 8 bases. The CDR3 length is 16 residues. J lost 0 bases, V lost 5 bases, and 8 bases had no gene match. Germline lookup yields CDR1 SGHRS and CDR2 YFSETQ. The CDR3 DNA is TGCGCCAGCAGAAGGACAGGGAAAGGTAGCACAGATACGCAGTATTTT. Translation: CASRRTGKGSTDTQYF. The full variable domain, rest sourced from reference TRBV5-1 and TRBJ2-3, is KAGVTQTPRYLIKTRGQQVTLSCSPISGHRSVSWYQQTPGQGLQFLFEYFSETQRNKGNFPGRFSGRQFSNSRSEMNVSTLELGDSALYLCASRRTGKGSTDTQYFGPGTRLTVL.

The genes are TRBV7-2 and TRBJ1-5; TRBD1 matches 10 bases. The trim removed 5 bases at V and 5 bases at J, leaving 6 bases unmatched. Germline CDR1 SGHTA, CDR2 FQGNSA. This CDR3 has 15 amino acids. The CDR3 DNA reads as TGTGCCAGCAGCCCTTGGACAGGGGGGGATCAGCCCCAGCATTTT. Its translation: CASSPWTGGDQPQHF.

This clone has only one observation. This chain connects TRBV13 to TRBJ2-3; no firm D call. Per germline, CDR1 PRHDT and CDR2 FYEKMQ (reference sequence). CDR3 length equals 12 residues. Between the trimmed V and J ends, which lost 4 bases and 5 bases, there was a span of 7 bases. The CDR3 nucleotides read TGTGCCAGCAGCTCCCTTAAAGATACGCAGTATTTT. Its protein product is CASSSLKDTQYF.

This clone has just one count. The V gene is TRBV6-6, the J gene TRBJ1-2; TRBD1 aligns across 7 bases. CDR3 length equals 14 residues. Germline CDR1 MNHNY, CDR2 SVGAGI (reference sequence). V shed 2 bases and J 3 bases; nucleotides not matched to a gene: 3. CDR3 in amino acids: CASSYLDRDYGYTF. For the CDR3, the DNA is TGTGCCAGCAGTTACCTTGACAGGGACTATGGCTACACCTTC.

This rearrangement joins TRBV15 to TRBJ1-1; TRBD1 aligns across 8 bases. The CDR3 totals 14 residues. Trimming cost V 3 bases and J 5 bases; bases outside gene matches: 5. Germline CDR1 and CDR2: LNHNV and YYDKDF (reference sequence). CDR3 nucleotides: TGTGCCACCAGCAGTCAGGGGGCGACGACTGAAGCTTTCTTT. This encodes CATSSQGATTEAFF.

In this sample, this clone turned up a few times. This sequence joins TRBV7-9 and TRBJ2-1; 12 bases fit TRBD2. V dropped 4 bases and J dropped 5; count of bases not matched to a gene: 3. The CDR3 totals 15 residues. The germline gives CDR1 SEHNR, CDR2 FQNEAQ (reference sequence). The CDR3 coding sequence is TGTGCCAGCAGCTCCCGGACTAGCGGGAACAATGAGCAGTTCTTC. Its translation is CASSSRTSGNNEQFF.

V is TRBV18 and J is TRBJ2-6; D is possibly TRBD1 (7 bases). The CDR3 sequence is 17 residues long. V lost 2 bases and J lost 2, with 13 bases in between. Germline CDR1 reads KGHSH; CDR2 reads LQKENI. In nucleotides, the CDR3 is TGTGCCAGCTCACCAGGCGGCAGGGGGGCTGGGGCCAACGTCCTGACTTTC. Amino acids: CASSPGGRGAGANVLTF.